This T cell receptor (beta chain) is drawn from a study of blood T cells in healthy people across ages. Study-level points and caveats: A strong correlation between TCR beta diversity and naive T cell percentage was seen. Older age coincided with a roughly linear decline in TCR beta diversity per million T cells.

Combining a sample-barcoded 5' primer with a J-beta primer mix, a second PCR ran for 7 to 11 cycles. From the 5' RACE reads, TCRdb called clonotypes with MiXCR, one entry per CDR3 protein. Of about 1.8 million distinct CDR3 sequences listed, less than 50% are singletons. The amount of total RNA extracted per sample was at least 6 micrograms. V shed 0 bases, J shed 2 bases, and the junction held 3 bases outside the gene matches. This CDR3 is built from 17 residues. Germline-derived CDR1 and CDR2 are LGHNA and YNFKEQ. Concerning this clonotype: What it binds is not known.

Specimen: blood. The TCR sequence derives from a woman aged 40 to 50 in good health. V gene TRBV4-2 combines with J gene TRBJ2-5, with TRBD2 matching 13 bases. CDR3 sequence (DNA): TGTGCCAGCAGCCAAGAATCACTAGCGGGGGGGCAAGAGACCCAGTACTTC. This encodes CASSQESLAGGQETQYF.